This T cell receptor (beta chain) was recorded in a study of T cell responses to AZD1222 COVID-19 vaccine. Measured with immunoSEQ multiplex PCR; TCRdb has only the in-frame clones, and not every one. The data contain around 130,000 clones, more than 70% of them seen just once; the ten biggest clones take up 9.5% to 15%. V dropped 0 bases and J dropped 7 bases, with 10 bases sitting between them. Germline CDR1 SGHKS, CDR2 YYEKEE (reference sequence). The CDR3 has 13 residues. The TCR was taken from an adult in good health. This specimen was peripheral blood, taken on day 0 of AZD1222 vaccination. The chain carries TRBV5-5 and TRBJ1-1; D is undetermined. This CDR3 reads CASSLAPDGEAFF. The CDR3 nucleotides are TGTGCCAGCAGCTTGGCCCCTGACGGTGAAGCTTTCTTT.